The 6 T cell receptor beta chains given below trace back to one sample, sequenced in a study of T cell responses to AZD1222 COVID-19 vaccine. Measured with immunoSEQ multiplex PCR; TCRdb has only the in-frame clones, and not every one. The sample includes around 130,000 clones, 80% to 90% seen only once; the top ten take roughly a tenth. The sequencing used peripheral blood, collected 28 days after the second AZD1222 dose. These receptors came from an adult who received the AZD1222 COVID-19 vaccine.

The chain has TRBV6-2 or TRBV6-3 and TRBJ2-7; 7 bases match TRBD1. V lost 6 bases and J lost 7; bases outside the gene matches: 3. The germline V gene encodes CDR1 MNHEY and CDR2 SVGEGT. This CDR3 has 11 residues. CDR3 amino acids: CASSIRGEQYF. CDR3 coding DNA: TGTGCCAGCAGCATCAGGGGGGAGCAGTACTTC.

The V call is TRBV6-5, the J call TRBJ2-1; no reliable D call. Trimming removed 10 bases from V and 6 bases from J, with 16 bases in between. Per germline, CDR1 MNHEY and CDR2 SVGAGI. CDR3 length: 13 residues. CDR3 residues: CATTSPVANEQFF. The CDR3 DNA is TGTGCCACCACGAGTCCGGTGGCCAATGAGCAGTTCTTC.

J is TRBJ1-2 and V is TRBV6-5, with TRBD1 matching over 7 bases. J gave up 2 bases and V 7 bases, and 7 bases lay outside the gene matches. The CDR3 covers 14 residues. Germline V CDR1 and CDR2: MNHEY, SVGAGI. The DNA of the CDR3 is TGTGCCAGCACCCGGCCGACAGGGAACTATGGCTACACCTTC. Its translation: CASTRPTGNYGYTF.

The gene calls are TRBV6-5 and TRBJ1-6, with 7 bases identical to TRBD1. CDR3 length equals 16 residues. V lost 0 bases and J lost 9; bases outside the gene matches: 8. The germline V gene has CDR1 MNHEY and CDR2 SVGAGI. CDR3 nucleotide sequence: TGTGCCAGCAGTTACTCTCCAGGGGGTGACCGTTCACCCCTCCACTTT. Encoded protein: CASSYSPGGDRSPLHF.

This rearrangement joins TRBV6-1 to TRBJ1-5; 7 bases agree with TRBD1. The CDR3 has 15 residues. The germline V gene has CDR1 MNHNS and CDR2 SASEGT. J gave up 4 bases and V 3 bases, and 6 bases lay outside the gene matches. CDR3 in amino acids: CASSDAPTGNQPQHF. CDR3 DNA: TGTGCCAGCAGTGATGCTCCGACAGGGAATCAGCCCCAGCATTTT.

The rearrangement links TRBV30 to TRBJ2-1; D remains ambiguous. V gave up 3 bases and J gave up 5 bases, with 8 bases separating them. Germline lookup yields CDR1 GTSNPN and CDR2 SVGIG (reference sequence). This CDR3 has 12 amino acids. CDR3 bases: TGTGCCTGGAGCCCTACACACAATGAGCAGTTCTTC. This gives the protein CAWSPTHNEQFF.